This T cell receptor (beta chain) is from a study of cytomegalovirus exposure and HLA in healthy donors (dated by TCRdb to about 2017). In the study overall: An earlier analysis of 550 to 700 of the donors reported 250 to 300 Gb of sequence data and 100 million to 140 million unique TCR beta sequences from 150 million to 200 million T cells. Among almost 400 genotyped donors of the cohort, an average of 235,054 unique TCR beta nucleotide sequences were sequenced per donor, roughly a sixth of them non-productive. Donor age, sex, ethnicity and CMV serostatus were compiled alongside the repertoire data. A later analysis re-analyzed previously published TCR beta repertoires from 550 to 700 donors and added high-resolution HLA genotyping to study TCR occurrence patterns. In addition to the first cohort of around 670 subjects, a separate validation cohort of some 120 different subjects was used. The study aimed to test whether signatures of past pathogen exposure could be identified by cataloging public T cell receptors. Rather than using new phenotypic data, the later analysis identified candidate immune exposures from TCR beta sequences and from how often those sequences occurred across donors. Roughly 300 gigabases of sequencing data and around 80 million unique TCR sequences made up an early release that covered under 750 HLA-typed donors. Every discovery cohort repertoire had been produced on one sequencing platform. The T cell repertoires of several hundred subjects were profiled by immunosequencing and related to cytomegalovirus serostatus. Of the approximately 400 genotyped donors, around 81% fell in the genetic ancestry cluster associated with self-reported Caucasian donors. Because of strong linkage in the cohort, four to six DR-DQ haplotypes were treated as single units for association and clustering. Class I and class II HLA loci were covered by the typing at four-digit resolution. A later genetic analysis took genome-wide SNP genotypes for about three fifths of the 666 donors and used that subset as a discovery cohort. In an earlier analysis of several hundred of the donors, high-throughput TCR beta sequencing was used to judge whether each TCR beta V gene segment behaved as functional or pseudogenic. To predict cytomegalovirus infection status, the study brought together high-throughput TCR immunosequencing, statistical association of individual TCRs with disease status, and machine learning. The number of typed donors differed by locus: about 620-640 for A, B, C, DRB1 and DQB1; approximately 530 for DQA1; some 610 for DPA1; and about 450 for DPB1.

The paper's findings and limits, for the study overall: The earlier analysis of some 560 of the donors excluded 15 to 20 rarely observed V segments, including chromosome 9 orphons, because counts were too low. Across donors, most TCR sequences were observed very rarely, whereas some public TCRs were present in many individuals. A few of the identified cytomegalovirus-associated TCR beta chains were confirmed in vitro to be specific for cytomegalovirus antigens. Compared with the roughly 700-donor mean, donors in an Asian-associated ancestry cluster had fewer N-insertions in productive TCRs, according to a later genetic analysis. Presence/absence analyses assumed roughly uniform sequencing depth across donors, an assumption that may not hold. In a later analysis, more than 15,000 TCR beta sequences were associated with specific HLA alleles at a false discovery rate of 0.05. Correlated functional status among segregating V segments might be attributable to linkage disequilibrium, but an unknown experimental factor could not be ruled out. In a later analysis, several top co-occurrence clusters were reported to appear linked to parvovirus B19, influenza, CMV and Epstein-Barr virus. In a later analysis, the rate of TCR association differed among HLA loci, with DRB1 alleles having the most associated TCRs and HLA-C alleles having the fewest. In a later analysis, most CMV-associated TCR beta chains were found to appear HLA-restricted, with HLA associations seemingly driven largely by CMV exposure. Because the 87-base-pair reads could not distinguish some IMGT-functional V segments, including TRBV6-2 and TRBV6-3, those segments were excluded. The authors suggested that the approach could potentially be extended to other disease states and immunological phenotypes. A later genetic analysis associated a missense DCLRE1C variant with V-gene and J-gene trimming of TCR beta chains, and an independent cohort replicated the association. The classifier was reported to diagnose cytomegalovirus status with high specificity and sensitivity in both the original cohort and the validation cohort. In the study, about 150 TCR beta chains were listed as associated with cytomegalovirus. A group of highly shared sequence variants was considered likely to be a technical artifact of the sequencing pipeline. Compared with equally common non-associated chains, HLA-associated TCR beta chains in a later analysis were more clonally expanded and had lower generation probabilities. Only TCR beta chains were sequenced in this cohort, and the absence of alpha or paired-chain data limited detectable features. A further reported finding was that TCR beta sequences accurately predicted the HLA-A and HLA-B alleles for most subjects in the first cohort. Assigning TCR associations to individual alleles was difficult when HLA alleles, especially DR and DQ, strongly co-occurred. Because HLA typing was unavailable for some donors at each locus, only the typed subset was used in association tests. An earlier analysis of approximately 530 of the donors showed that most TCR beta V segments appeared in productive rearrangements either about 90% or about 30% of the time, which broadly matched IMGT annotations. The only immune exposure information available for the cohort was CMV serostatus.

The cohort comprised 710 or so healthy bone marrow donors. Cohort members were all nominally healthy when sampled, although unrecorded immune exposures were likely present. CMV serostatus was recorded as positive for about 300 and negative for 352 of the 666 cohort members, whereas no CMV serostatus was recorded for the donor in question. A peripheral blood sample was collected from each donor, and TCR beta sequencing was performed on peripheral blood mononuclear cells. The Qiagen DNeasy Blood Extraction Kit was used to extract genomic DNA from the blood cell samples. CDR1 and CDR2 are read off the germline V gene (reference sequence) as SGHNT and YYREEE. Relative to germline, V is missing 0 bases and J is missing 5 bases, with 0 bases of the junction outside any gene match. The CDR3 covers 13 residues, taking in both the cysteine and the phenylalanine. This entry keeps only the CDR3 DNA: 39 bases, framed from base 1.

Preparation of the library involved the immunoSEQ multiplex PCR assay. The multiplex PCR relied on a mix of 60 forward primers for TCR Vbeta segments and 13 reverse primers for TCR Jbeta segments. The CDR3 region of rearranged TCR beta genes was amplified from genomic DNA by a multiplex PCR assay. The amplified TCR beta libraries were sequenced on the Illumina HiSeq System as 87-base-pair reads. The paper's data handling went like this. Across the 670 or so repertoires, a later analysis counted approximately 75 million unique TCR beta chains, some 11 million of which were shared by at least two donors. To remove PCR and sequencing errors, raw reads were error-corrected and collapsed into unique sequences using a nearest-neighbor algorithm that merged closely related sequences. To assign V, D and J gene segments, CDR3 sequences were aligned to IMGT reference sequences. For a sequence to be retained, a match of at least six nucleotides was required to both a V gene segment and a J gene segment. Rearrangements were called productive when the CDR3 lacked stop codons and stayed in frame with V and J; all others were non-productive. Following IMGT convention, CDR3 was defined as the stretch from the second conserved V-encoded cysteine to the conserved J-encoded phenylalanine. The earlier analysis of about 530 of the donors excluded any sequence lacking an unambiguous match to a single V gene segment. An earlier analysis of 500 to 600 of the donors classified V segments as functional when productive rearrangements were above 56.7% and as segregating when the standard deviation between donors was above 5%. A statistical classification framework was built to diagnose cytomegalovirus status from the catalog of TCR beta chain sequences. A later analysis assigned V and J genes by comparing TCR nucleotide sequences with IMGT/GENE-DB human TR gene sequences. A later analysis assigned CDR3 sequences and most-parsimonious VDJ recombination scenarios with the TCRdist pipeline. In a later analysis, every TCR beta chain was defined by the combination of its CDR3 amino acid sequence and its V-gene family, and reads without a unique V-gene family were dropped. A later analysis removed several hundred highly shared, low-generation-probability nucleotide sequences to deal with suspected cross-contamination and a sequencing artifact. In a later analysis, a clonal expansion index for each public chain was calculated from normalized within-repertoire ranks of inferred template counts. In a later analysis, generation probabilities were computed using a VDJ recombination model fitted to out-of-frame rearrangements, and the results were checked against IGoR. A later analysis scored TCR-TCR, TCR-HLA and TCR-CMV co-occurrence with hypergeometric tests, applying a repertoire-size bias correction to TCR pairs. In a later analysis, false discovery rates were estimated by permuting HLA or CMV assignments 20 times. In a later analysis, co-occurring TCRs were grouped using DBSCAN, and TCRdist sequence similarity was added for clustering within HLA-allele-positive subsets. For co-occurrence clustering, repertoires with fewer than 30,000 or more than 120,000 public chains were excluded, along with four or five repertoires with anomalous nucleotide sharing. TCRdb retrieved this table from immuneACCESS and kept in-frame rearrangements only. Not all clones are present; in checked studies, unresolved V genes account for under half, and no reason is known for the remainder. That table furnishes V, J and clone size, whereas the DNA furnished D and trimming. Recorded for this sample are 250,000 or so clones; more than 75% of them occurred a single time. The ten most abundant clones make up over 1% of the sample.

To note about this clone: Its antigen has not been determined. No base qualities exist here, and no much larger clone lies one base off it.

The sequenced material came from PBMCs. This receptor was taken from a human donor in good health. The chain couples TRBV5-4 to TRBJ2-7; a stretch of 9 junction bases matches TRBD2. CDR3 sequence: CASSLERGDEQYF. The DNA sequence is TGTGCCAGCAGCTTGGAGCGGGGGGACGAGCAGTACTTC.